The T cell receptor (beta chain) under discussion was sequenced for a study of T cell changes during pregnancy in multiple sclerosis. Some clones are missing from TCRdb's copy, which holds only in-frame ones; the method was immunoSEQ multiplex PCR. The table shows about 30,000 clones, with roughly 93% occurring only once. Germline CDR1 reads SGHKS; CDR2 reads YYEKEE (reference sequence). The CDR3 is made up of 15 amino acids. The V end was cut by 2 bases, the J end by 0 bases, with 11 bases between. The TCR originated in a female donor in good health, enrolled as a control in a pregnancy study. This specimen was peripheral blood, taken in the second trimester of pregnancy. The chain links TRBV5-5 to TRBJ2-5; D gene ambiguous. In DNA, the CDR3 is TGTGCCAGCAGCTTAACAGAAAGATACCAAGAGACCCAGTACTTC. This translates into CASSLTERYQETQYF.